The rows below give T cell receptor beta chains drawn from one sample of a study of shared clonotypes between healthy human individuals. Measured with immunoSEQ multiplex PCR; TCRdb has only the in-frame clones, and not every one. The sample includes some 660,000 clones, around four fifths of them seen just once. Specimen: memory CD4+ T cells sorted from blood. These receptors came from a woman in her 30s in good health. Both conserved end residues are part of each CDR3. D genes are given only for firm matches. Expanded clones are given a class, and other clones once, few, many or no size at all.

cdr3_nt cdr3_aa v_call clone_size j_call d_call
TGTGCCAGCAGTGATAGGAAAGAAAAACTGTTTTTT CASSDRKEKLFF TRBV28 . TRBJ1-4 .
TGTGCCAGTAGTGCGGTCCCGGGACTAGCGTCTATCTACAATGAGCAGTTCTTC CASSAVPGLASIYNEQFF TRBV19 . TRBJ2-1 TRBD2
TGTGCCAGCAGCTGGGACAGGAGGAACACTGAAGCTTTCTTT CASSWDRRNTEAFF TRBV7-9 few TRBJ1-1 TRBD1
TGTGCCAGCAGCTTAAACGGCGGGACTAGCGGTGAGGAGCAGTTCTTC CASSLNGGTSGEEQFF TRBV7-3 . TRBJ2-1 TRBD2
TGTGCCAGCAGTGCGGACAGGAGACGCTCTTCTTCACCCCTCCACTTT CASSADRRRSSSPLHF TRBV28 . TRBJ1-6 TRBD1
TGCGCCAGCAGCCCGCCCCGATCGGAGGGGACGCAGTATTTT CASSPPRSEGTQYF TRBV4-1 . TRBJ2-3 .
TGTGCCAGTAGTATAGCTAACGAAAGCCCCTACGAGCAGTACTTC CASSIANESPYEQYF TRBV19 . TRBJ2-7 .
TGCGCCAGCAGCCAGGGCGCGGGAACCACAGATACGCAGTATTTT CASSQGAGTTDTQYF TRBV5-1 . TRBJ2-3 .
TGTGCCAGCGTCCTTAACCCAGGGGGCTATGGCTACACCTTC CASVLNPGGYGYTF TRBV19 . TRBJ1-2 TRBD1
TGTGCCAGCAGCCTCAGGGGTACAAGCGAGCAGTACTTC CASSLRGTSEQYF TRBV7-9 . TRBJ2-7 .
TGTGCCAGCAGCTCTGGACGCGGAGAGACCCAGTACTTC CASSSGRGETQYF TRBV11-2 . TRBJ2-5 .
TGTGCCAGCACCCTAAGTGGGTGGGAGACCCAGTACTTC CASTLSGWETQYF TRBV7-2 . TRBJ2-5 .
TGCGCCAGCAGCTTGGGTTCCAGCTACAATCAGCCCCAGCATTTT CASSLGSSYNQPQHF TRBV5-1 . TRBJ1-5 .
TGCGCCAGCAGCTTGAAGGGAAACACTGAAGCTTTCTTT CASSLKGNTEAFF TRBV5-1 . TRBJ1-1 .
TGCGCCAGCAGCTTGGGAGCTGCGGGAGCGGGGGAGCTGTTTTTT CASSLGAAGAGELFF TRBV5-1 few TRBJ2-2 TRBD2
TGTGCCAGTAGTGGGGACGACCTGCTATCCATCCATCAGCCCCAGCATTTT CASSGDDLLSIHQPQHF TRBV19 once TRBJ1-5 .
TGTGCCAGCAGCTCGTCAGGGGCGAGTGGCTACACCTTC CASSSSGASGYTF TRBV5-4 . TRBJ1-2 .
TGCGCCAGCAGCTTGGGCTTTGGGTACAATGAGCAGTTCTTC CASSLGFGYNEQFF TRBV5-1 . TRBJ2-1 .
TGTGCCAGCAGCTCGGGACAGAGGACTTCGAGGGCTTTCTTT CASSSGQRTSRAFF TRBV5-4 once TRBJ1-1 TRBD1
TGTGCCAGCAGGAATAACTACAATGAGCAGTTCTTC CASRNNYNEQFF TRBV7-9 . TRBJ2-1 .
TGTGCCACCCAGGGGCAGATGAACACTGAAGCTTTCTTT CATQGQMNTEAFF TRBV28 many TRBJ1-1 .
TGTGCCAGCAGTCCCCGTAGGGGGACAGGGTCGGTAGCTTTCTTT CASSPRRGTGSVAFF TRBV28 . TRBJ1-1 TRBD1
TGTGCCAGCAGCCGGACTAGCGGGAGAGATACGCAGTATTTT CASSRTSGRDTQYF TRBV7-3 . TRBJ2-3 TRBD2
TGTGCCAGCAGTGAAGACTCAGGCAGAAAGGCTTTCTTT CASSEDSGRKAFF TRBV2 . TRBJ1-1 .
TGCAGCGTTGAAGATTGGGGCACAGGGGGCTCCTACGAGCAGTACTTC CSVEDWGTGGSYEQYF TRBV29-1 . TRBJ2-7 TRBD1
TGCGCCAGCAGCCTCGACCAAAGTGGAGCTGGAAACACCATATATTTT CASSLDQSGAGNTIYF TRBV5-1 . TRBJ1-3 .
TGCGCCAGCAGCGATAGCAGGGGAACAGATACGCAGTATTTT CASSDSRGTDTQYF TRBV5-1 . TRBJ2-3 .
TGTGCCAGCAGCGCGCGACAGGGGGCACCATCCTACGAGCAGTACTTC CASSARQGAPSYEQYF TRBV9 many TRBJ2-7 TRBD1
TGTGCCAGCAGCTGGACAGGGAATGAGCAGTTCTTC CASSWTGNEQFF TRBV11-2 . TRBJ2-1 TRBD1
TGTGCCATCAGAGACGGCTACGAGCAGTACTTC CAIRDGYEQYF TRBV28 . TRBJ2-7 .
TGTGCCAGCAGCAAAGGAGGACAGTCCACAGATACGCAGTATTTT CASSKGGQSTDTQYF TRBV11-3 . TRBJ2-3 .
TGTGCCACCAGTCGTGACACTGAAGCTTTCTTT CATSRDTEAFF TRBV13 . TRBJ1-1 .
TGTGCCAGCAGTCCGGGCCAGCTCACAGATACGCAGTATTTT CASSPGQLTDTQYF TRBV5-8 . TRBJ2-3 .
TGCGCCAGCAGCCAAGATAGCAGGGTGCCCTATGGCTACACCTTC CASSQDSRVPYGYTF TRBV4-1 . TRBJ1-2 .
TGTGCCAGCAGCTTAATACAGCAAGAGACCCAGTACTTC CASSLIQQETQYF TRBV7-8 . TRBJ2-5 .
TGTGCCAGTTCCTATAGCAATCAGCCCCAGCATTTT CASSYSNQPQHF TRBV19 . TRBJ1-5 .
TGTGCCAGTAGTTCCGGGACTAGCGGATGGAATGAGCAGTTCTTC CASSSGTSGWNEQFF TRBV19 once TRBJ2-1 TRBD2
TGTGCCAGCAGCTTAGCGTGGACTAGCGGGAGGGCAAGTGCGTTCTTC CASSLAWTSGRASAFF TRBV7-8 . TRBJ2-1 TRBD2
TGCAGTGCTAGAACAGGGCTCCCTGATCCCTTC CSARTGLPDPF TRBV20-1 . TRBJ1-2 .
TGCAGTGCCACTGACCTCTACGAGCAGTACTTC CSATDLYEQYF TRBV20-1 many TRBJ2-7 .
TGTGCCAGTAGTATCTCCGGCCAGGAGGAGATCCAGTACTTC CASSISGQEEIQYF TRBV19 . TRBJ2-5 .
TGTGCCTGGGGAGAGTCCTGGGGTTCACCCCTCCACTTT CAWGESWGSPLHF TRBV30 . TRBJ1-6 .
TGTGCCAGCAGCCCGACGAGGGGTAGCGGGAGACACTACGAGCAGTACTTC CASSPTRGSGRHYEQYF TRBV5-4 . TRBJ2-7 TRBD2
TGCGCCAGCAGCGGGGGAAGGGGGAATGAAAAACTGTTTTTT CASSGGRGNEKLFF TRBV5-1 . TRBJ1-4 .
TGTGCCAGCAGCTTAGTAGCGGGAGGGCGTCTCAATGAGCAGTTCTTC CASSLVAGGRLNEQFF TRBV7-8 . TRBJ2-1 TRBD2
TGTGCCAGCAGCCAATCGGTGCTTCCGGGATCTAACTACAATGAGCAGTTCTTC CASSQSVLPGSNYNEQFF TRBV4-2 . TRBJ2-1 .
TGTGCCAGCAGCCAATTTGCTGGAAGCGGGAGAACAGATACGCAGTATTTT CASSQFAGSGRTDTQYF TRBV14 . TRBJ2-3 TRBD2